This T cell receptor beta chain was sequenced in a study of early T cells in non-severe SARS-CoV-2 infection. On the study more broadly: Unpaired chains resulted from sequencing bulk RNA of unsorted whole blood.

The study's findings and limits: Reliance on VDJdb matching favored anti-spike CD8 responses; private and CD4 specificities were missed.

About this clonotype itself: Its antigen is currently unknown.

Germline lookup yields CDR1 SGHRS and CDR2 YFSETQ. V lost 0 bases and J lost 1, with 8 bases in between. The CDR3 consists of 15 residues. Individual cDNA molecules received unique molecular identifiers. MiXCR, applied by TCRdb to the 5' RACE reads, yields one record per CDR3 protein. The sample has 60,000 to 75,000 distinct CDR3 sequences, over 9.5% seen once. The chain has TRBV5-1 and TRBJ1-5, with D perhaps matching TRBD1 (5 bases). Sequencing was done on a sample of whole blood. The TCR originated in an adult who was a healthcare worker with PCR-confirmed SARS-CoV-2 infection or an uninfected control (not recorded which). Written as DNA, the CDR3 is TGCGCCAGCAGCTTGGCAGGGATGAGCAATCAGCCCCAGCATTTT. Amino acids: CASSLAGMSNQPQHF.